Listed below are T cell receptor beta chains from one sample, sequenced in a study of technical replicates of blood from several donors. Sequencing used immunoSEQ multiplex PCR; TCRdb keeps in-frame clones, though not all of them. The sample includes 15,000 or so clones, around 81% of them seen just once. The sample consisted of PBMCs. The receptors were sampled from a human donor in good health. The CDR3 runs from the conserved cysteine through the conserved F or W. The D gene is left open where the match is weak. Clone size appears in some rows only: once, few, many, or a class for an expanded clone.

TRBV28	TRBD1	TRBJ1-1	-	TGTGCCAGCAGTTTGGGACAGGGGGAAGCTTTCTTT	CASSLGQGEAFF
TRBV5-8	TRBD2	TRBJ2-5	-	TGTGCCAGCAGCTTAGGCGGGGGGGAGACCCAGTACTTC	CASSLGGGETQYF
TRBV7-2	-	TRBJ2-2	-	TGTGCCAGCACCCTTCTAGGGAGGTTCGGGGAGCTGTTTTTT	CASTLLGRFGELFF
TRBV15	TRBD2	TRBJ2-5	-	TGTGCCACCAGCGAGGGACTAGCTATGGAAGAGACCCAGTACTTC	CATSEGLAMEETQYF
TRBV19	TRBD2	TRBJ2-3	-	TGTGCCAGTAGTGGGACTAGCGGGAGAGGGGGATTTGATACGCAGTATTTT	CASSGTSGRGGFDTQYF
TRBV7-9	TRBD2	TRBJ2-1	-	TGTGCCAGCAGTCGGGGACTAGCGGGAGTAGAGGAGCAGTTCTTC	CASSRGLAGVEEQFF
TRBV19	TRBD2	TRBJ2-3	-	TGTGCCAGCCAACATCTAGCGGGAGGGCAAGATACGCAGTATTTT	CASQHLAGGQDTQYF
TRBV5-5	TRBD2	TRBJ2-3	-	TGTGCCAGCAGCTTGGGCGGGAGGGCCTCGGCAGATACGCAGTATTTT	CASSLGGRASADTQYF
TRBV14	TRBD2	TRBJ2-3	-	TGTGCCAGCAGCCACAGCGGGAGGGCCAAGGCAGATACGCAGTATTTT	CASSHSGRAKADTQYF
TRBV11-1	-	TRBJ1-1	-	TGTGCCAGCAGCCCCGGACAACTACTTGAAGCTTTCTTT	CASSPGQLLEAFF
TRBV18	-	TRBJ2-7	-	TGTGCCAGCTCACCAATCCGGGACTCGCTGGGCGGCTACGAGCAGTACTTC	CASSPIRDSLGGYEQYF
TRBV7-3	TRBD2	TRBJ2-5	few	TGTGCCAGCAGCCGGACTAGCGGCCTGGGGGAGACCCAGTACTTC	CASSRTSGLGETQYF
TRBV6-6	-	TRBJ2-7	-	TGTGCCAGCAGCTCAGGGACCTACGAGCAGTACTTC	CASSSGTYEQYF
TRBV10-1	TRBD2	TRBJ2-1	-	TGCGCCAGCAGTGCACGGGGACTAGCGATCCATGAGCAGTTCTTC	CASSARGLAIHEQFF
TRBV14	TRBD2	TRBJ2-1	-	TGTGCCAGCAGCCAATCGGGTCGACTAGCGGGAGGGAATGAGCAGTTCTTC	CASSQSGRLAGGNEQFF
TRBV18	-	TRBJ2-2	-	TGTGCCACCGGCGCAGGGAACACCGGGGAGCTGTTTTTT	CATGAGNTGELFF
TRBV18	TRBD1	TRBJ1-2	-	TGTGCCAGCTCACGGACAGGGGGTGACGGCTACACCTTC	CASSRTGGDGYTF
TRBV6-6	-	TRBJ1-1	-	TGTGCCAGCAGTTACGTTCTGCTATTGAACACTGAAGCTTTCTTT	CASSYVLLLNTEAFF
TRBV19	-	TRBJ2-7	-	TGTGCCAGTTCGTACGACAGCAGCTACGAGCAGTACTTC	CASSYDSSYEQYF
TRBV20-1	-	TRBJ2-7	once	TGCAGTGCTAGATCGATGAGTGAGCAGTACTTC	CSARSMSEQYF
TRBV7-2	TRBD2	TRBJ2-3	-	TGTGCCAGCACCCCCGCTAGCGGGAGACCAGATACGCAGTATTTT	CASTPASGRPDTQYF
TRBV11-2	TRBD1	TRBJ2-6	-	TGTGCCAGCAGCTTAGGGGACAGGGTTTTATCACCTGGGGCCAACGTCCTGACTTTC	CASSLGDRVLSPGANVLTF